The 14 T cell receptor beta chains below come from one sample, sequenced in a study of blood T cell repertoires in COVID-19. Sequencing was performed with immunoSEQ multiplex PCR; in TCRdb, only in-frame clones are kept and a portion is missing. The sample lists 100,000 to 150,000 clones; roughly 86% were seen once. The sample taken for sequencing was peripheral blood. The receptor set was obtained from a woman in her 70s with COVID-19, enrolled during active disease.

This clone showed up just once. The genes are TRBV2 and TRBJ1-2; D might be TRBD1 (5 bases). Germline CDR1 is SNHLY and CDR2 is FYNNEI. The V gene lost 2 bases and the J gene lost 2 bases, with 12 bases spanning the gap. This CDR3 is 15 amino acids long. The CDR3 DNA reads as TGTGCCAGCAGTGAACTGGGGGGTGCCAACTATGGCTACACCTTC. This translates into CASSELGGANYGYTF.

This chain links TRBV2 with TRBJ1-4; weak D call: TRBD1 (6 bases). Trimming shortened V by 4 bases and J by 0 bases, and 12 bases separated the two germline ends. Germline-derived CDR1 and CDR2 are SNHLY and FYNNEI. This CDR3 has 16 residues. The CDR3, as DNA: TGTGCCAGCAGTGGGGGACAATCTGCAACTAATGAAAAACTGTTTTTT. Amino acids: CASSGGQSATNEKLFF.

The rearrangement joins TRBV6-5 to TRBJ2-5, with 7 positions matching TRBD2. In germline, CDR1 is MNHEY, CDR2 SVGAGI. This CDR3 contains 12 residues. The V and J ends lost 8 bases and 3 bases, in that order; junction bases with no gene match: 3. CDR3 sequence: CASGREEETQYF. CDR3 sequence (DNA): TGTGCCAGCGGGAGGGAGGAAGAGACCCAGTACTTC.

This clone appeared a few times. The rearrangement links TRBV7-9 to TRBJ1-1; possible D gene TRBD1, 5 bases. The CDR3 totals 13 residues. CDR1 is SEHNR and CDR2 is FQNEAQ in the germline V gene (reference sequence). Trimming stripped 3 bases from V and 4 bases from J, with 9 bases between. As DNA, the CDR3 is TGTGCCAGCAGCTTGGTACAGGTCACTGAAGCTTTCTTT. Translated: CASSLVQVTEAFF. Full variable domain (rest looked up from reference TRBV7-9 and TRBJ1-1): DTGVSQNPRHKITKRGQNVTFRCDPISEHNRLYWYRQTLGQGPEFLTYFQNEAQLEKSRLLSDRFSAERPKGSFSTLEIQRTEQGDSAMYLCASSLVQVTEAFFGQGTRLTVV.

CDR3: CASSWGTAYEQYF. In DNA form, the CDR3 reads TGTGCCAGCAGTTGGGGGACAGCCTACGAGCAGTACTTC. The rearrangement joins TRBV7-9 to TRBJ2-7, with 7 nucleotides matching TRBD1. Germline CDR1 is SEHNR and CDR2 is FQNEAQ (reference sequence). The CDR3 runs to 13 residues. V lost 6 bases to trimming and J lost 2 bases; unmatched junction nucleotides: 4.

The count of this clone is one. DNA for the CDR3: TGCGCCAGCAGCCAAGATAGAACGCGAGGGAGCGAAAAACTGTTTTTT. This sequence encodes CASSQDRTRGSEKLFF. V is TRBV4-1 and J is TRBJ1-4; D call uncertain. Germline values: CDR1 MGHRA, CDR2 YSYEKL. The CDR3 spans 16 residues. V gave up 0 bases and J gave up 8 bases, with 16 bases separating them.

The chain recombines TRBV7-2 with TRBJ2-1; TRBD2 agrees at 14 bases. The CDR3 has 16 amino acids. Germline CDR1 reads SGHTA; CDR2 reads FQGNSA. V was clipped by 3 bases and J by 7 bases; unmatched bases: 5. The CDR3 region is CASSFSRTSGGNEQFF. The DNA of the CDR3 is TGTGCCAGCAGCTTCTCCAGGACTAGCGGGGGGAATGAGCAGTTCTTC.

V gene TRBV5-4 combines with J gene TRBJ2-5; TRBD2 agrees at 10 bases. CDR3 length equals 16 residues. V was pared by 4 bases and J by 2 bases, with 8 bases of the junction left unmatched. In germline, CDR1 is SGHNT, CDR2 YYREEE (reference sequence). CDR3 loop: CASSPGGGLAQETQYF. As DNA, the CDR3 is TGTGCCAGCAGCCCCGGGGGGGGACTAGCGCAAGAGACCCAGTACTTC.

This chain joins TRBV5-1 and TRBJ1-2; 9 nucleotides align to TRBD1. Trimming at V came to 3 bases and at J to 7 bases, leaving 4 bases not matched to a gene. The germline V gene has CDR1 SGHRS and CDR2 YFSETQ. CDR3 length: 13 residues. The CDR3 sequence is CASSSGQGVGYTF. The CDR3 DNA follows: TGCGCCAGCAGCTCGGGACAGGGTGTTGGCTACACCTTC.

DNA for the CDR3: TGTGCCAGCAGCGTCGGACAGGGTCCAAACACTGAAGCTTTCTTT. Amino acid sequence: CASSVGQGPNTEAFF. This chain connects TRBV9 to TRBJ1-1, with TRBD1 identical over 8 bases. Losses at the gene ends were 2 bases for V and 2 bases for J; bases not matched to a gene: 5. Germline V lookup: CDR1 SGDLS, CDR2 YYNGEE. The CDR3 length is 15 residues.

The rearrangement joins TRBV5-1 to TRBJ1-2; TRBD1 matches 7 bases. CDR1 and CDR2 (germline): SGHRS, YFSETQ. The CDR3 runs to 14 residues. V lost 5 bases to trimming and J lost 3 bases; unmatched junction nucleotides: 7. CDR3 protein: CASRQGGPDYGYTF. CDR3 in DNA: TGCGCCAGCAGACAAGGGGGCCCGGACTATGGCTACACCTTC. The full variable domain, rest sourced from reference TRBV5-1 and TRBJ1-2, is KAGVTQTPRYLIKTRGQQVTLSCSPISGHRSVSWYQQTPGQGLQFLFEYFSETQRNKGNFPGRFSGRQFSNSRSEMNVSTLELGDSALYLCASRQGGPDYGYTFGSGTRLTVV.

The V gene is TRBV4-1, the J gene TRBJ1-2, with D perhaps matching TRBD1 (5 bases). V shed 3 bases and J shed 2 bases, with 13 bases lying between them. The V gene's germline CDR1 is MGHRA and CDR2 YSYEKL. The CDR3 runs 15 residues. The CDR3 loop is CASSHPSPGNYGYTF. As DNA, the CDR3 is TGCGCCAGCAGCCACCCCTCGCCAGGGAACTATGGCTACACCTTC.

The rearrangement joins TRBV3-1 (or the pseudogene TRBV3-2) to TRBJ1-2; tentatively, D is TRBD1 (6 bases). Trimming cost V 6 bases and J 5 bases, with 16 bases left between them. This CDR3 has 14 amino acids. CDR1 is LGHDT and CDR2 is YNNKEL in the germline V gene (reference sequence). This chain's CDR3 is CASRPGTSTYGYTF. The CDR3 DNA is TGTGCCAGCAGGCCCGGGACAAGTACTTATGGCTACACCTTC.

This sequence joins TRBV9 and TRBJ1-2; no clear D. The V gene's germline CDR1 is SGDLS and CDR2 YYNGEE. V lost 0 bases and J 7 bases, leaving 13 bases between the germline ends. The CDR3 length is 14 residues. The chain's CDR3 is CASSVVNSMRGYTF. The CDR3 DNA is TGTGCCAGCAGCGTAGTAAATTCGATGCGTGGCTACACCTTC. Together with reference TRBV9 and TRBJ1-2, the CDR3 gives the full variable domain: DSGVTQTPKHLITATGQRVTLRCSPRSGDLSVYWYQQSLDQGLQFLIQYYNGEERAKGNILERFSAQQFPDLHSELNLSSLELGDSALYFCASSVVNSMRGYTFGSGTRLTVV.